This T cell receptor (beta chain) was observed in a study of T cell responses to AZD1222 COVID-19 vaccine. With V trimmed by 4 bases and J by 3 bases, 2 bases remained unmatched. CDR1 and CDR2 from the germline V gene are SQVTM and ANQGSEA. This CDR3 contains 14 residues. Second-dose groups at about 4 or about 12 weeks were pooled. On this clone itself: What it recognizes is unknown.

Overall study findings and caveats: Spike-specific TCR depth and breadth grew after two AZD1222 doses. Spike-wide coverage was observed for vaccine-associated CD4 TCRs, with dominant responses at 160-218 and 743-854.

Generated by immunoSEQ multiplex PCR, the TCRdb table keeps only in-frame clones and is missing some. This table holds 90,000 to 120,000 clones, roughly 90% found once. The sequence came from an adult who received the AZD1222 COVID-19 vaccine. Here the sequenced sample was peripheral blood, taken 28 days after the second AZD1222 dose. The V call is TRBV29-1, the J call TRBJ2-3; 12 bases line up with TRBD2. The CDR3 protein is CSVVLAGGTDTQYF. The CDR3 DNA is TGCAGCGTTGTACTAGCGGGAGGAACAGATACGCAGTATTTT.